The clone carrying this T cell receptor beta chain has only one observation. The data were obtained in a study of blood T cell repertoires in COVID-19. Across the study: The United States, Italy and Spain were the sources of the acute and convalescent COVID-19 samples. The analysed material was cDNA or gDNA that came from T cells, B-cell-depleted T cells, or PBMCs.

Trimming pared 3 bases from V and 0 bases from J, leaving 9 bases between. CDR1 is KGHSH and CDR2 is LQKENI in the germline V gene. The CDR3 spans 14 residues. Authors' data handling: It was from reference gene primer amplification that nucleated cell counts were estimated. Sequencing was performed with immunoSEQ multiplex PCR; in TCRdb, only in-frame clones are kept and a portion is missing. Clone size and V and J calls were adopted from that table, with D and trimming inferred from the DNA. The sample carries some 190,000 clones, 84% recorded once. This receptor was identified in a woman in her 70s with active or convalescent COVID-19. The sequencing input was peripheral blood. The rearrangement links TRBV18 to TRBJ2-7, with D possibly being TRBD1 (6 bases). The CDR3 nucleotides are TGTGCCAGCTCACCGGGGGCAGGCTCCTACGAGCAGTACTTC. Its protein product is CASSPGAGSYEQYF.